A selection of T cell receptor beta chains follows, all from one sample in a study of neurological immune-mediated disorders. TCRdb re-analysed the 5' RACE reads in MiXCR, keeping a single row per CDR3 protein. The sample carries 85,000 to 100,000 distinct CDR3 sequences, roughly 4% recorded once. Sequenced sample: PBMCs. The receptors here all came from a woman aged 18-29 years with multiple sclerosis. Each CDR3 is given with its conserved first and last residue. A D gene is named only where the DNA matches it firmly. Clone size is not always given. Where it is, it says once, few, many or a class for expanded clones.

TRBV15	TRBD2	many	TRBJ2-1	TGTGCCACCAGCAGAGGCGGGAGCACCTGGGGTGAGCAGTTCTTC	CATSRGGSTWGEQFF
TRBV7-2	TRBD2	many	TRBJ2-7	TGTGCCAGCAGCTTAGCGCCTAGCGGGGTGGACCGCTTC	CASSLAPSGVDRF
TRBV5-1	NA	many	TRBJ2-3	TGCGCCAGCAGCTTGGTAATCGGTACGCCGGATACGCAGTATTTT	CASSLVIGTPDTQYF
TRBV11-2	NA	many	TRBJ1-6	TGTGCCAGCAGCTATGCACAGGGCCTCAATTCACCCCTCCACTTT	CASSYAQGLNSPLHF
TRBV12-3/TRBV12-4	TRBD1	many	TRBJ2-3	TGTGCCAGCAGCAGTCCCGGGACAGGGAGAGCAGATACGCAGTATTTT	CASSSPGTGRADTQYF
TRBV6-1	TRBD1	many	TRBJ1-4	TGTGCCAGCGGGGACAGGGAAGCAACTAATGAAAAACTGTTTTTT	CASGDREATNEKLFF
TRBV5-5	NA	many	TRBJ2-3	TGTGCCAGCAGCATTACATGGGCAGATACGCAGTATTTT	CASSITWADTQYF
TRBV11-1	NA	few	TRBJ2-2	TGTGCCAGCAGCGCTGGGACAACCGGGGAGCTGTTTTTT	CASSAGTTGELFF
TRBV20-1	NA	many	TRBJ1-1	TGCAGTGCTAGGCTCAACACTGAAGCTTTCTTT	CSARLNTEAFF
TRBV5-6	NA	many	TRBJ2-5	TGTGCCAGCAGCTTGAGTTATGGACAGCAAGAGACCCAGTACTTC	CASSLSYGQQETQYF
TRBV5-1	TRBD1	many	TRBJ2-7	TGCGCCAGCAGCTTGGACAGGGGGCCCCTCGAGCAGTACTTC	CASSLDRGPLEQYF
TRBV12-3/TRBV12-4	NA	many	TRBJ2-5	TGTGCCAGCAGTCCCGATAGCGGCCCGCACCAAGAGACCCAGTACTTC	CASSPDSGPHQETQYF
TRBV5-1	NA	many	TRBJ1-5	TGCGCCAGCAGCTTGGGAGGCGATCAGCCCCAGCATTTT	CASSLGGDQPQHF
TRBV29-1	NA	many	TRBJ2-3	TGCAGCGAAGGGGGTGCTAGCACAGATACGCAGTATTTT	CSEGGASTDTQYF
TRBV18	NA	many	TRBJ1-1	TGTGCCAGCTCGGGCAGTGTGAACACTGAAGCTTTCTTT	CASSGSVNTEAFF
TRBV12-3/TRBV12-4	NA	NA	TRBJ2-3	TGTGCCAGCAGTACTACGTTGGGAGATACGCAGTATTTT	CASSTTLGDTQYF
TRBV6-1	NA	many	TRBJ2-3	TGTGCCAGCGCAGGTTTTTCTAGCACAGATACGCAGTATTTT	CASAGFSSTDTQYF
TRBV6-5	TRBD1	few	TRBJ1-2	TGTGCCAGCAGTCCGGGACAGGGACGCTACACCTTC	CASSPGQGRYTF
TRBV7-8	NA	few	TRBJ2-7	TGTGCCAGCAGCTCGGAAGCTTCAGGGCAGTACTTC	CASSSEASGQYF
TRBV28	NA	few	TRBJ2-7	TGTGCCAGCAGTTTATATCCCCATACCCAGTACGAGCAGTACTTC	CASSLYPHTQYEQYF
TRBV28	NA	many	TRBJ1-2	TGTGCCAGCAGTTCTCCGGGACACTACTATGGCTACACCTTC	CASSSPGHYYGYTF
TRBV7-9	NA	many	TRBJ2-7	TGTGCCAGCAGCTTAGCGGGGGCCGAGCAGTACTTC	CASSLAGAEQYF